Below, 2 T cell receptor beta chains from the same sample are listed, as sequenced in a study of naive and memory T cell subsets. A UMI-containing oligonucleotide was joined by 3' ligation to the TCR cDNA template. The SP2 primer and nested alpha and beta constant region primers amplified ligated cDNA in four rounds. TCRdb re-derived calls from the 5' RACE reads in MiXCR, one entry per CDR3 protein. The data hold approximately 32,000 distinct CDR3 sequences, with about a sixth observed a single time. These receptors were collected from a female donor in good health.

This clonotype was detected ten times or more. The J gene is TRBJ2-3, the V gene TRBV27, with no clear D. V was trimmed by 4 bases and J by 2 bases, leaving 4 bases between them. Germline V gene sequence: CDR1 MNHEY, CDR2 SMNVEV (reference sequence). This CDR3 is built from 12 residues. The chain's CDR3 is CASSYNTDTQYF. The CDR3 nucleotides read TGTGCCAGCAGTTACAACACAGATACGCAGTATTTT.

This clonotype was seen more than once but under ten times. V usage is TRBV7-3 and J usage is TRBJ2-4, with D unresolved. V shed 6 bases and J shed 0 bases, with 12 bases lying between them. CDR1 is SGHTA, CDR2 FQGTGA, per germline. CDR3 size: 15 residues. The DNA of the CDR3 is TGTGCCAGCAGGACATCTAGAGTAGCCAAAAACATTCAGTACTTC. This sequence encodes CASRTSRVAKNIQYF. Combining the CDR3 with reference TRBV7-3 and TRBJ2-4 gives the whole variable domain GAGVSQTPSNKVTEKGKYVELRCDPISGHTALYWYRQSLGQGPEFLIYFQGTGAADDSGLPNDRFFAVRPEGSVSTLKIQRTERGDSAVYLCASRTSRVAKNIQYFGAGTRLSVL.